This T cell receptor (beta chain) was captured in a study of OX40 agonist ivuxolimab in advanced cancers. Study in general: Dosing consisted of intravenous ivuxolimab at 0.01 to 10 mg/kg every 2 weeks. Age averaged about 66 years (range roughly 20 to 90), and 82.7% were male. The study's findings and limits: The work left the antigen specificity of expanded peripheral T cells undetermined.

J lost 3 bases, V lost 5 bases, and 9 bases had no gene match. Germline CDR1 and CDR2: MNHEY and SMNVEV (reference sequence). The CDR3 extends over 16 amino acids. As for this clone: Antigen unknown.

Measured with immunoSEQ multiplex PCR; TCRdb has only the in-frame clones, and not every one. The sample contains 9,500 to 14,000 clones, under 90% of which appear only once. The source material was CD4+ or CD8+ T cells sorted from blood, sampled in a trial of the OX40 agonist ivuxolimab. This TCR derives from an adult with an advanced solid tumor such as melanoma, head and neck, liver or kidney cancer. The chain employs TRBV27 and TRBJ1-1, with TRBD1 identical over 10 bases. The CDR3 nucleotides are TGTGCCAGCAGTCTCTGGACAGGGGGTGGTGACACTGAAGCTTTCTTT. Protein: CASSLWTGGGDTEAFF.